The 4 T cell receptor beta chains presented below share a single source sample, sequenced in a study of T cells in Graves' hyperthyroidism and ophthalmopathy. Regions amplified from RNA transcripts were the TCR beta CDR3 regions. HTBI primers were used for first-round RT-PCR of the TCR CDR3. Each CDR3 protein gets one entry after TCRdb re-called the multiplex PCR reads with MiXCR. The table lists approximately 560,000 distinct CDR3 sequences, 46% of them singletons. Input material: peripheral blood or thyroid tissue (not recorded which). These receptors all stem from a young woman with Graves' hyperthyroidism.

This clonotype was observed a single time. The chain employs TRBV25-1 and TRBJ1-1, with 9 nucleotides matching TRBD1. The CDR3 extends over 14 amino acids. CDR1 is MGHDK, CDR2 SYGVNS, per germline. The ends lost 11 bases at V and 2 bases at J; junction bases unmatched: 9. The CDR3 DNA is TGTGCCTGCAATCCGGGACAGGGTAACACTGAAGCTTTCTTT. This gives the protein CACNPGQGNTEAFF.

This clonotype was seen repeatedly, ten times or more. The chain combines TRBV2 with TRBJ1-1, with D possibly being TRBD1 (6 bases). The CDR3 consists of 13 residues. The V end lost 8 bases, the J end lost 10 bases, and 20 bases lay between the germline ends. Germline CDR1 and CDR2: SNHLY and FYNNEI. CDR3 sequence reads: CASHRVSVRGAFF. CDR3 coding DNA: TGTGCCAGCCACAGGGTCAGCGTTCGGGGAGCTTTCTTT.

This chain links TRBV2 with TRBJ2-5, with 16 bases fitting TRBD2. V was clipped by 6 bases and J by 1 base; unmatched bases: 8. In germline, CDR1 is SNHLY, CDR2 FYNNEI. The CDR3 runs to 18 residues. The CDR3 coding sequence is TGTGCCAGCAGACGTGGGACTAGCGGGAGGGCCATCCAAGAGACCCAGTACTTC. Translation: CASRRGTSGRAIQETQYF.

Worth noting for this clonotype: One base away lies a much larger clone, so this may be a sequencing read error. The chain joins TRBV7-2 to TRBJ2-7, with 8 bases aligning to TRBD2. Germline V gene lookup returns CDR1 SGHTA and CDR2 FQGNSA. The CDR3 consists of 15 residues. In DNA form, the CDR3 reads TGTGCCAGCAGCTTAGGACTAGCGCGCACCTACGAGCAGTGCTTC. Protein: CASSLGLARTYEQCF.